These T cell receptor beta chains were read from a single sample in a study of T-cell reconstitution after alpha-beta-depleted transplantation in children. TCRdb itself ran the PCR reads through MiXCR, one entry per CDR3 protein. The sample carries 300,000 to 400,000 distinct CDR3 sequences, about 14% recorded once. Sample: PBMCs, taken from the stem cell graft. The receptors derive from a human donor who donated a stem cell graft to a child with Fanconi anemia. Each CDR3 is given with its conserved first and last residue. A D gene is named only where the DNA matches it firmly. Some rows mark clone size as missing; the rest say once, few, many or name a class of expanded clone.

>NA|NA|TRBV12-3/TRBV12-4|TRBJ2-2
TGTGCCAGCAGTTTGGGCAGCGTGAACACCGGGGAGCTGTTTTTT
CASSLGSVNTGELFF
>NA|NA|TRBV7-2|TRBJ1-1
TGTGCCAGCAGCACCCAGGGCTCCATGAACACTGAAGCTTTCTTT
CASSTQGSMNTEAFF
>NA|NA|TRBV2|TRBJ2-2
TGTGCCAGCAGCCCCTTTGAGAACACCGGGGAGCTGTTTTTT
CASSPFENTGELFF
>NA|few|TRBV20-1|TRBJ1-6
TGCAGTGCTGAACAGGGAAGGGGCTATTCACCCCTCCACTTT
CSAEQGRGYSPLHF
>NA|many|TRBV5-1|TRBJ2-2
TGCGCCAGCAGCTCGCTGCTGGACACCGGGGAGCTGTTTTTT
CASSSLLDTGELFF
>NA|few|TRBV4-2|TRBJ1-5
TGTGCCAGCAGCCAAGTGGTGGGCTATCAGCCCCAGCATTTT
CASSQVVGYQPQHF
>NA|NA|TRBV5-5|TRBJ1-2
TGTGCCAGCAGCTCGCGTGCGCGGGAATTCTATGGCTACACCTTC
CASSSRAREFYGYTF
>TRBD2|NA|TRBV7-9|TRBJ2-5
TGTGCCAGCAGCCTTTGGACTAGCGGGGGGGCTATGGAGACCCAGTACTTC
CASSLWTSGGAMETQYF
>NA|many|TRBV27|TRBJ2-7
TGTGCCAGCAGCGAAAGGGTTGGATACGAGCAGTACTTC
CASSERVGYEQYF
>TRBD1|NA|TRBV10-3|TRBJ1-1
TGTGCCATCAGTGTGGGGACAGGGAACACTGAAGCTTTCTTT
CAISVGTGNTEAFF
>NA|many|TRBV6-5|TRBJ1-5
TGTGCCAGCAGTTACTCTCATTCTAATCAGCCCCAGCATTTT
CASSYSHSNQPQHF
>NA|NA|TRBV6-4|TRBJ2-1
TGTGCCAGCAGTGAATACAGTTCGAGCTCCTACAATGAGCAGTTCTTC
CASSEYSSSSYNEQFF
>TRBD1|few|TRBV25-1|TRBJ2-2
TGTGCCAGCAGTGGAATTTGGACAGGGCGAAACACCGGGGAGCTGTTTTTT
CASSGIWTGRNTGELFF
>NA|NA|TRBV5-6|TRBJ2-2
TGTGCCAGCAGCTTGGCGGGGAAGCCCGGGGAGCTGTTTTTT
CASSLAGKPGELFF
>NA|NA|TRBV5-1|TRBJ1-1
TGCGCCAGCAGCTTGGACCCAATGAACACTGAAGCTTTCTTT
CASSLDPMNTEAFF
>NA|once|TRBV27|TRBJ1-5
TGTGCCAGCGGATACAACAGGGCAAGTCAGCCCCAGCATTTT
CASGYNRASQPQHF
>TRBD2|many|TRBV28|TRBJ2-1
TGTGCCAGCAGTTTAGCGGGGGGCTCCTACAATGAGCAGTTCTTC
CASSLAGGSYNEQFF
>TRBD2|many|TRBV5-1|TRBJ2-6
TGCGCCAGCAGTTATCAAGCGGGGTTTACCGCCAACGTCCTGACTTTC
CASSYQAGFTANVLTF
>TRBD1|many|TRBV24-1|TRBJ1-5
TGTGCCACCAGTGATTCACGACAGGGGATGACTCCCCAGCATTTT
CATSDSRQGMTPQHF
>NA|few|TRBV5-1|TRBJ2-1
TGCGCCAGCAGCCAGGACCGCCCGAATGAGCAGTTCTTC
CASSQDRPNEQFF
>TRBD1|NA|TRBV7-8|TRBJ1-5
TGTGCCAGCAGCTTGGACAGGGAAGGTCAGCCCCAGCATTTT
CASSLDREGQPQHF
>NA|NA|TRBV6-5|TRBJ2-3
TGTGCCAGCAGTTCGGGCGCGTTCACAGATACGCAGTATTTT
CASSSGAFTDTQYF
>NA|few|TRBV11-1|TRBJ2-6
TGTGCCAGCAGCTTAGGGACGTCTAGCTCTGGGGCCAACGTCCTGACTTTC
CASSLGTSSSGANVLTF
>NA|NA|TRBV25-1|TRBJ1-1
TGTGCCAGCAGTGACCCCACAGGGAGAGGAGGAGCTTTCTTT
CASSDPTGRGGAFF
>NA|many|TRBV7-2|TRBJ2-2
TGTGCCAGCAGGGAGCAATTGGGCACCGGGGAGCTGTTTTTT
CASREQLGTGELFF
>TRBD1|few|TRBV5-1|TRBJ2-5
TGCGCCAGCAGCTTAACCGGACAGGGACAACAAGAGACCCAGTACTTC
CASSLTGQGQQETQYF
>TRBD2|many|TRBV12-3/TRBV12-4|TRBJ2-1
TGTGCCAGCAGTTTAGCGCAACTAGCGGTTAAGCAGTTCTTC
CASSLAQLAVKQFF
>NA|NA|TRBV10-3|TRBJ1-1
TGTGCCATCAGTGAGAGGGGTTCGGACACTGAAGCTTTCTTT
CAISERGSDTEAFF
>NA|few|TRBV7-2|TRBJ2-1
TGTGCCAGCAGCTTAGGTATTTTTGAGCAGTTCTTC
CASSLGIFEQFF
>NA|many|TRBV5-1|TRBJ1-2
TGCGCCAGCAGCTTGGCACTTAACTATGGCTACACCTTC
CASSLALNYGYTF
>NA|many|TRBV5-1|TRBJ2-3
TGCGCCAGCAGCTTGGAGGGGGATACGCAGTATTTT
CASSLEGDTQYF
>NA|NA|TRBV29-1|TRBJ2-2
TGCAGCGGAACCCAGGGCGGCACCGGGGAGCTGTTTTTT
CSGTQGGTGELFF
>NA|few|TRBV6-2/TRBV6-3|TRBJ1-5
TGTGCCAGCCGAGACAGCGATCAGCCCCAGCATTTT
CASRDSDQPQHF
>NA|many|TRBV12-3/TRBV12-4|TRBJ2-5
TGTGCCAGCAGCTTCCCAGGGACCCAAGAGACCCAGTACTTC
CASSFPGTQETQYF
>NA|NA|TRBV7-6|TRBJ2-7
TGTGCCAGCAGCTTATCCGTCCTCTACTACGAGCAGTACTTC
CASSLSVLYYEQYF
>NA|NA|TRBV20-1|TRBJ2-7
TGCAGTGCTAGATTGGTATTGGGCTACGAGCAGTACTTC
CSARLVLGYEQYF
>NA|few|TRBV18|TRBJ2-3
TGTGCCAGCTCCTCAGAGGAAGGAGATACGCAGTATTTT
CASSSEEGDTQYF
>TRBD2|NA|TRBV11-1|TRBJ2-6
TGTGCCAGCACCCCGGGGGGAGAGGGGACTGGGGCCAACGTCCTGACTTTC
CASTPGGEGTGANVLTF
>NA|many|TRBV4-3|TRBJ1-1
TGCGCCAGCAGCCAAGCGGGGGGGAACACTGAAGCTTTCTTT
CASSQAGGNTEAFF
>NA|few|TRBV7-2|TRBJ1-2
TGTGCCAGCAGCTTAGTGGGGGGAACCGGGACAAACTATGGCTACACCTTC
CASSLVGGTGTNYGYTF
>NA|few|TRBV6-2/TRBV6-3|TRBJ1-2
TGTGCCAGCAAGCCAGGCGGTCGCTATGGCTACACCTTC
CASKPGGRYGYTF
>NA|many|TRBV20-1|TRBJ2-4
TGCAGTGCTAGATTTGGGCAAAGAAACATTCAGTACTTC
CSARFGQRNIQYF
>NA|NA|TRBV29-1|TRBJ2-2
TGCAGCGTTGAAAGAACAGGGAACACCGGGGAGCTGTTTTTT
CSVERTGNTGELFF
>NA|many|TRBV27|TRBJ1-2
TGTGCCAGCAGTTGGCAGGGGAAGGCCCTCTTCTTC
CASSWQGKALFF
>NA|NA|TRBV20-1|TRBJ2-1
TGCAGTGCCGCCCCCCTGTGGTACAATGAGCAGTTCTTC
CSAAPLWYNEQFF
>NA|NA|TRBV20-1|TRBJ2-3
TGCAGTGCTAGATCCGGGGGTAGCACAGATACGCAGTATTTT
CSARSGGSTDTQYF
>NA|NA|TRBV20-1|TRBJ1-1
TGCAGTGCGAGTCGGGTGAACACTGAAGCTTTCTTT
CSASRVNTEAFF
>NA|few|TRBV6-6|TRBJ1-1
TGTGCCAGCAGTTACCCCCACCCTGAAGCTTTCTTT
CASSYPHPEAFF
>NA|few|TRBV4-3|TRBJ1-3
TGCGCCAGCAGCCAAGTAGGGCACTCCATTGGAAACACCATATATTTT
CASSQVGHSIGNTIYF
>NA|many|TRBV2|TRBJ1-1
TGTGCCAGCAGTGAAGAGGGACTAAACACTGAAGCTTTCTTT
CASSEEGLNTEAFF
>NA|NA|TRBV29-1|TRBJ1-5
TGCAGCGTTGGAGGGCCCCAGCCCCAGCATTTT
CSVGGPQPQHF
>NA|many|TRBV7-9|TRBJ1-1
TGTGCCAGCAGCTTAAACAGTGGCACTGAAGCTTTCTTT
CASSLNSGTEAFF
>TRBD1|many|TRBV5-8|TRBJ1-1
TGTGCCAGCAGCTTGAGGCCGGGACAGACGAACACTGAAGCTTTCTTT
CASSLRPGQTNTEAFF